These T cell receptor beta chains were read from a single sample in a study of vaccination effects on CD4 cells after COVID-19. Their specific antigens are unknown. TCRdb's copy holds only in-frame clones and misses some; the assay was immunoSEQ multiplex PCR. Of tens of thousands of clones in the sample, around three quarters were seen once. This specimen consisted of CD4+ T cells from PBMCs cultured without peptide, obtained after COVID-19 vaccination. These TCRs come from a human donor who had a prior SARS-CoV-2 infection. The CDR3 runs from the conserved cysteine through the conserved F or W. The D gene is left open where the match is weak. Clone size, where shown, is once, few, many, or a class for clones that have expanded.

d_call | j_call | v_call | clone_size | cdr3_aa | cdr3_nt
NA | TRBJ1-2 | TRBV20-1 | NA | CSANRVAGYTF | TGCAGTGCAAACAGGGTTGCGGGCTACACCTTC
NA | TRBJ2-1 | TRBV7-2 | NA | CASSYGTTSYNEQFF | TGTGCCAGCAGCTACGGGACAACCTCCTACAATGAGCAGTTCTTC
NA | TRBJ1-1 | TRBV2 | NA | CASSSRDGSNTEAFF | TGTGCCAGCAGTAGCCGAGACGGATCGAACACTGAAGCTTTCTTT
NA | TRBJ2-1 | TRBV19 | once | CASRVNGYNEQFF | TGTGCCAGTAGGGTGAACGGGTACAATGAGCAGTTCTTC
NA | TRBJ1-1 | TRBV6-4 | few | CASSASENTEAFF | TGTGCCAGCAGTGCATCAGAGAACACTGAAGCTTTCTTT
NA | TRBJ1-2 | TRBV4-1 | NA | CASSQDPRQNYGYTF | TGCGCCAGCAGCCAAGATCCGAGACAGAACTATGGCTACACCTTC
TRBD1 | TRBJ2-3 | TRBV10-3 | NA | CAISQRDSSLDTQYF | TGTGCCATCAGTCAAAGGGACAGTTCCCTCGATACGCAGTATTTT
NA | TRBJ1-2 | TRBV3-1/TRBV3-2 | NA | CASSQEGVDYGYTF | TGTGCCAGCAGCCAAGAGGGAGTTGACTATGGCTACACCTTC
NA | TRBJ2-1 | TRBV7-3 | NA | CASSLASANEQFF | TGTGCCAGCAGCTTAGCCTCGGCTAACGAGCAGTTCTTC
NA | TRBJ2-5 | TRBV24-1 | NA | CATSDPDPKETQYF | TGTGCCACCAGTGATCCTGACCCAAAAGAGACCCAGTACTTC
TRBD1 | TRBJ2-5 | TRBV24-1 | NA | CATSDPTGTGETQYF | TGTGCCACCAGTGACCCGACAGGGACGGGAGAGACCCAGTACTTC